The subject of this entry is one T cell receptor (beta chain). This sample stems from a study of blood T cell repertoires in COVID-19. After removal of 4 bases from V and 5 bases from J, the junction contained 7 bases not matched to a gene. The germline V gene encodes CDR1 KGHSH and CDR2 LQKENI. The CDR3 has 15 amino acids. Per the study methods: Amplification of reference gene primers was used by the study to estimate nucleated cell counts. Only in-frame clones appear in the TCRdb table, and some are missing; sequencing was by immunoSEQ multiplex PCR. V and J calls and clone size are as listed in that table; D and trimming were resolved from the DNA. The table lists roughly 150,000 clones, roughly 88% of them singletons.

Material: peripheral blood. The chain carries TRBV18 and TRBJ2-7; 11 bases are a match to TRBD1. This receptor was obtained from a woman in her forties or fifties in a cohort sampled during active or convalescent COVID-19. The CDR3 DNA reads TGTGCCAGCTCACGGACCGGACAGGGGGCGGACGAGCAGTACTTC. This encodes CASSRTGQGADEQYF.